These 2 T cell receptor beta chains share one sample of origin, sequenced in a study of T cell clones after liver transplantation. Assay used: immunoSEQ multiplex PCR; TCRdb lists only in-frame clones, some missing. This sample has more than 65,000 clones; about 80% occur once, and the top ten carry 0.79%. This sample comprised CD4+ T cells from blood, obtained 12 months after liver transplant. The origin of the receptors is a human patient who received a liver transplant. Part of the T cell pool may stem from the graft donor.

This chain uses TRBV7-8 with TRBJ1-5, with D possibly TRBD1 on 5 matching bases. V was clipped by 5 bases and J by 0 bases, with 11 bases between them. The CDR3 loop spans 15 amino acids. Germline CDR1 SGHVS, CDR2 FQNEAQ. The CDR3 spells CASSAGGNSNQPQHF. The CDR3 bases are TGTGCCAGCAGCGCGGGGGGAAATAGCAATCAGCCCCAGCATTTT.

The chain is built from TRBV6-5 and TRBJ2-7; D is unresolved. Trimming shortened V by 10 bases and J by 2 bases, and 12 bases separated the two germline ends. Germline V lookup: CDR1 MNHEY, CDR2 SVGAGI. The CDR3 is 12 amino acids. The CDR3 is CATRTETYEQYF. CDR3 nucleotides: TGTGCCACGCGGACGGAGACCTACGAGCAGTACTTC.